The source of this T cell receptor beta chain is a study of blood T cell repertoires in COVID-19. As originally analysed: Cell counts per sample came from amplifying reference gene primers. Libraries were prepared by immunoSEQ multiplex PCR; TCRdb keeps only in-frame clonotypes and omits some of them. That table is the source of V, J and clone size, and D and trimming were worked out from the DNA. The table has fewer than 90,000 clones, 70% to 90% seen once. This clone was seen only a few times. The V gene lost 0 bases and the J gene lost 13 bases, with 13 bases spanning the gap. CDR1 and CDR2 from the germline V gene are SEHNR and FQNEAQ (reference sequence). This CDR3 has 12 residues.

The rearrangement uses TRBV7-9 and TRBJ2-7; D is perhaps TRBD1 (6 bases). The receptor's source is a woman at least 80 years old with active or convalescent COVID-19. The material sequenced was peripheral blood. For the CDR3, the DNA is TGTGCCAGCAGCTTAGCCGTTGGGACACAATACTTC. It yields the protein CASSLAVGTQYF.